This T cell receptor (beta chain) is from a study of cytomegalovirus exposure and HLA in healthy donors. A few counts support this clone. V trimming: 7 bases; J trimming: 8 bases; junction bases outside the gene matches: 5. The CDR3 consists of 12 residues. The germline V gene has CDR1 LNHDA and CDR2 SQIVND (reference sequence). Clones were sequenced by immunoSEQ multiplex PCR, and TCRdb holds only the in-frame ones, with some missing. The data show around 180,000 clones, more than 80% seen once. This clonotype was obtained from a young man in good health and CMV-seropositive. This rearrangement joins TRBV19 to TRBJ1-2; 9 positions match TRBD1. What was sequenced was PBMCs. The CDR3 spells CASTSDRGGYTF. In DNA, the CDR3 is TGTGCCAGTACCTCGGACAGGGGAGGCTACACCTTC.